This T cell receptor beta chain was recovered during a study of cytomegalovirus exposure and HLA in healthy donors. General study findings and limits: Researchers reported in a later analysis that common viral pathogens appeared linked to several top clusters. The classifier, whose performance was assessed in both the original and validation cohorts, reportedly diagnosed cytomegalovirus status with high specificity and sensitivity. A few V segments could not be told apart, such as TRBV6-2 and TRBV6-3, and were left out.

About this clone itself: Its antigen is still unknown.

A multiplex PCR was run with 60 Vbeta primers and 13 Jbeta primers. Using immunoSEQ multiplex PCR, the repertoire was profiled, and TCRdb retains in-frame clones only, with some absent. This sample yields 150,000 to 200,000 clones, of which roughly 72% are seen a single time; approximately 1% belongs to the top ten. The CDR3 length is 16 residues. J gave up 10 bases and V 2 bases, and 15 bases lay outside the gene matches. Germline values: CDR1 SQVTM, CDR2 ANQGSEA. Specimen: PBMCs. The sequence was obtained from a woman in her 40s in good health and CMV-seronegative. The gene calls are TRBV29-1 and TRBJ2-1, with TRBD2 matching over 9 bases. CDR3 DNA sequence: TGCAGCGTTGAAAATGCAGCGGGAGGCTTTGGAGGAGAGCAGTTCTTC. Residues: CSVENAAGGFGGEQFF.